This T cell receptor beta chain stems from a study of shared clonotypes between healthy human individuals. Findings and caveats of the study: Relative to their counterparts shared across all four donors, non-shared clonotypes exhibited diminished generation probabilities.

Notes on this clone: Antigen specificity is unknown.

The trim removed 4 bases at V and 1 base at J, leaving 9 bases unmatched. This CDR3 contains 17 residues. Germline lookup yields CDR1 MNHNS and CDR2 SASEGT. Here immunoSEQ multiplex PCR was the method, and the copy in TCRdb shows in-frame clones only, minus some. Among 780,000 or so clones listed, around 77% were seen once. The TCR sequence derives from a woman in her 30s in good health. Input material: memory CD4+ T cells sorted from blood. Subset denoted: CD45RA-negative fraction. This chain connects TRBV6-1 to TRBJ2-1, with 8 bases lining up with TRBD2. CDR3 sequence: CASSGELAGLSYNEQFF. The CDR3 DNA reads as TGTGCCAGCAGTGGGGAGCTAGCGGGTCTGTCCTACAATGAGCAGTTCTTC.